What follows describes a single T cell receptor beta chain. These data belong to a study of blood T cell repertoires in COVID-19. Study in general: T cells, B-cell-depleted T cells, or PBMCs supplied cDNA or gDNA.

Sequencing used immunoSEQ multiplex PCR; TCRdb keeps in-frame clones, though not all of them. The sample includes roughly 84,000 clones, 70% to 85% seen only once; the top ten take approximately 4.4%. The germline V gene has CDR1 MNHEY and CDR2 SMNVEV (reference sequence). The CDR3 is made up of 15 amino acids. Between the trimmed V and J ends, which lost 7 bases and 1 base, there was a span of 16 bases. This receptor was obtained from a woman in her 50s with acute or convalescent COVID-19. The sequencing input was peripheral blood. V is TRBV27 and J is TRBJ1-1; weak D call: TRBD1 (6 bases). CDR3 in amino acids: CASKWQGTANTEAFF. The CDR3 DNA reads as TGTGCCAGCAAGTGGCAGGGGACGGCGAACACTGAAGCTTTCTTT.